The 3 T cell receptor beta chains below were found in one sample sequenced in a study of blood T cell repertoires in COVID-19 (TCRdb year 2020). Library preparation was by the immunoSEQ multiplex PCR assay. TCRdb carries this immuneACCESS record with in-frame sequences only. Its versions omit some clonotypes, under half of them owing to an unresolved V gene in the studies checked, with the rest unexplained. The sample table records roughly 250,000 clones; 75% to 90% of these occur just once. The ten biggest clones cover around 0.84% of the sample. What was sequenced was peripheral blood. These receptors were taken from a man between 25 and 39 years old with acute or convalescent COVID-19.

This clone was recorded a few times. V is TRBV5-8 and J is TRBJ1-2, with D perhaps TRBD1 (5 bases). The CDR3 length is 13 residues. Germline CDR1 is SGHTS and CDR2 is YDEGEE. The V gene lost 0 bases and the J gene lost 4 bases, with 7 bases spanning the gap. The CDR3 loop reads CASSLAQGYGYTF. For the CDR3, the DNA is TGTGCCAGCAGCTTGGCTCAGGGCTATGGCTACACCTTC.

This chain links TRBV14 with TRBJ1-2; D is undetermined. Per germline, CDR1 SGHDN and CDR2 FVKESK. The CDR3 runs 13 residues. Trimming took 4 bases from V and 13 from J, leaving 19 bases between them. In DNA form, the CDR3 reads TGTGCCAGCAGCCTTAGTCTGGTTCGAGCGTTCACCTTC. Translation gives CASSLSLVRAFTF.

V is TRBV24-1 and J is TRBJ2-7; TRBD2 aligns across 10 bases. The CDR3 sequence is 14 residues long. The V and J ends lost 6 bases and 2 bases, in that order; junction bases with no gene match: 3. Germline V gene data show CDR1 as KGHDR and CDR2 as SFDVKD. DNA for the CDR3: TGTGCCACCAGTCCCGGGACTAGCGCCTACGAGCAGTACTTC. Protein sequence: CATSPGTSAYEQYF.